These 12 T cell receptor beta chains came from one sample sequenced in a study of OX40 agonist ivuxolimab in advanced cancers. The table came from immunoSEQ multiplex PCR; TCRdb's copy has only in-frame clones and leaves some out. In the table there are 55,000 to 75,000 clones, approximately 86% of which are singletons. The starting material was CD4+ or CD8+ T cells sorted from blood, obtained in a trial of the OX40 agonist ivuxolimab. The receptors come from an adult with an advanced solid tumor such as melanoma, head and neck, liver or kidney cancer.

The J gene is TRBJ1-4, the V gene TRBV6-4; D remains ambiguous. Trimming took off 3 bases at V and 2 bases at J, with 10 bases between the two ends. Germline CDR1 MRHNA, CDR2 SNTAGT. CDR3 length equals 15 residues. The CDR3 DNA sequence: TGTGCCAGCAGTGAATCGGGAGCGACTAATGAAAAACTGTTTTTT. It is translated as CASSESGATNEKLFF.

This clone appeared once. The rearrangement links TRBV7-2 to TRBJ2-7; possibly TRBD2 for D (5 bases). From germline, CDR1 is SGHTA and CDR2 FQGNSA. Trimming stripped 2 bases from V and 4 bases from J, with 6 bases between. This CDR3 is 12 amino acids long. CDR3 sequence reads: CASSLSGYEQYF. The CDR3 DNA reads as TGTGCCAGCAGCTTATCGGGGTACGAGCAGTACTTC.

The chain employs TRBV25-1 and TRBJ2-3, with D perhaps matching TRBD1 (5 bases). Germline V gene lookup returns CDR1 MGHDK and CDR2 SYGVNS. The CDR3 loop spans 12 amino acids. Trimming stripped 6 bases from V and 4 bases from J, with 8 bases between. CDR3 sequence reads: CASRTGADTQYF. The CDR3 region has the DNA TGTGCCAGCAGAACAGGCGCAGATACGCAGTATTTT.

CDR3 DNA sequence: TGTGCCAGCAGCTTAATCACCGGGGACACAGATACGCAGTATTTT. It translates to CASSLITGDTDTQYF. J is TRBJ2-3 and V is TRBV7-2, with D maybe TRBD2 (5 bases). Per germline, CDR1 SGHTA and CDR2 FQGNSA. V lost 2 bases and J lost 2, with 11 bases in between. The CDR3 sequence is 15 residues long. The full variable domain, its missing parts supplied by reference TRBV7-2 and TRBJ2-3, is GAGVSQSPSNKVTEKGKDVELRCDPISGHTALYWYRQSLGQGLEFLIYFQGNSAPDKSGLPSDRFSAERTGGSVSTLTIQRTQQEDSAVYLCASSLITGDTDTQYFGPGTRLTVL.

This clone appeared once. The CDR3 here is CASSDLREIYEQYF. As DNA, the CDR3 is TGTGCCAGCAGTGATTTGCGGGAGATCTACGAGCAGTACTTC. The chain has TRBV6-1 and TRBJ2-7; 7 nucleotides align to TRBD2. Per the germline V gene, CDR1 is MNHNS and CDR2 is SASEGT. J gave up 3 bases and V 3 bases, and 5 bases lay outside the gene matches. This CDR3 contains 14 residues.

The chain combines TRBV18 with TRBJ2-7; either TRBD1 or TRBD2 may supply D (5 bases each). Trimming took off 1 base at V and 0 bases at J, with 10 bases between the two ends. The CDR3 consists of 15 residues. Per germline, CDR1 KGHSH and CDR2 LQKENI. The CDR3 nucleotides are TGTGCCAGCTCACCACGAGGGGAGAGCTCCTACGAGCAGTACTTC. Protein: CASSPRGESSYEQYF.

This sequence joins TRBV18 and TRBJ1-6, with no clear D. The V end was cut by 1 base, the J end by 13 bases, with 14 bases between. The germline CDR1 and CDR2 sequences are KGHSH and LQKENI. There are 14 residues in the CDR3. The CDR3 DNA sequence: TGTGCCAGCTCACCACGGGATACGCTTTTTCCCCTCCACTTT. This encodes CASSPRDTLFPLHF. Together with reference TRBV18 and TRBJ1-6, the CDR3 gives the full variable domain: NAGVMQNPRHLVRRRGQEARLRCSPMKGHSHVYWYRQLPEEGLKFMVYLQKENIIDESGMPKERFSAEFPKEGPSILRIQQVVRGDSAAYFCASSPRDTLFPLHFGNGTRLTVT.

The chain combines TRBV19 with TRBJ2-2, with a tentative D call TRBD2 (5 bases). In germline, CDR1 is LNHDA, CDR2 SQIVND (reference sequence). The CDR3 spans 14 residues. V dropped 1 base and J dropped 4 bases, with 7 bases sitting between them. The CDR3 sequence: CASSIGRSTGELFF. Here the CDR3 DNA reads TGTGCCAGTAGTATAGGGAGGTCCACCGGGGAGCTGTTTTTT.

The J gene is TRBJ2-5, the V gene TRBV27, with 11 bases fitting TRBD1. The CDR3 is made up of 16 amino acids. From germline, CDR1 is MNHEY and CDR2 SMNVEV (reference sequence). The junction had 9 bases not matched to a gene; V was cut back by 5 bases and J by 4 bases. The CDR3 spells CASSTIPGTGGETQYF. Here the CDR3 DNA reads TGTGCCAGCAGTACGATACCCGGGACAGGGGGAGAGACCCAGTACTTC.

V usage is TRBV6-5 and J usage is TRBJ2-7, with 9 bases identical to TRBD1. V lost 6 bases to trimming and J lost 6 bases; unmatched junction nucleotides: 9. The germline V gene has CDR1 MNHEY and CDR2 SVGAGI. The length of the CDR3 is 14 residues. In DNA, the CDR3 is TGTGCCAGCAGCAGAAGGGACAGGGTTGGCGAGCAGTACTTC. Translated, it gives CASSRRDRVGEQYF.

This clone was seen just once. The CDR3 protein is CASSWGDRDQETQYF. The DNA of the CDR3 is TGCGCCAGCAGCTGGGGAGACAGGGATCAAGAGACCCAGTACTTC. This chain connects TRBV5-1 to TRBJ2-5, with TRBD1 identical over 7 bases. This CDR3 has 15 amino acids. Germline lookup yields CDR1 SGHRS and CDR2 YFSETQ. The trim removed 3 bases at V and 2 bases at J, leaving 7 bases unmatched.

J is TRBJ2-7 and V is TRBV4-3; 10 bases are shared with TRBD1. Trimming took 4 bases from V and 2 from J; bases not matched to a gene: 8. This CDR3 has 16 amino acids. The germline V gene has CDR1 LGHNA and CDR2 YSLEER. CDR3: CASSLGTTGGPYEQYF. CDR3 bases: TGCGCCAGCAGCCTCGGTACGACAGGGGGCCCCTACGAGCAGTACTTC.